Following are 10 T cell receptor beta chains from one sample sequenced in a study of Ad26.COV2.S vaccination and SARS-CoV-2 variants. TCRdb's copy holds only in-frame clones and misses some; the assay was immunoSEQ multiplex PCR. The sample contains about 260,000 clones, roughly nine tenths of which appear only once. Noted treatment: roughly 19 received Ad26.COV2.S at low or high dose, single or two shots; roughly five received placebo; per-sample allocation not given. Day 63 after the first injection of vaccine or placebo was the sampling time. The source material was peripheral blood, sampled in a trial of Ad26.COV2.S vaccine versus placebo. The receptor set was obtained from a person aged 18-65 years who received the Ad26.COV2.S COVID-19 vaccine or a placebo.

This chain connects TRBV5-6 to TRBJ2-7; D may correspond to TRBD1 or TRBD2 (5 bases each). Trimming left V 0 bases short and J 0 bases short, with 10 bases between. The CDR3 consists of 15 residues. Germline V gene data show CDR1 as SGHDT and CDR2 as YYEEEE. The CDR3 sequence is CASSLDRRSSYEQYV. For the CDR3, the DNA is TGTGCCAGCAGCTTGGACAGGAGGAGCTCCTACGAGCAGTACGTC.

This chain links TRBV27 with TRBJ2-7, with TRBD2 identical over 9 bases. Germline V gives CDR1 MNHEY, CDR2 SMNVEV (reference sequence). The CDR3 sequence is 17 residues long. The V gene end was trimmed by 8 bases and the J gene end by 4 bases; junction bases not matched to a gene: 18. CDR3 sequence reads: CASLPGAGGDVWYEQYF. The DNA of the CDR3 is TGTGCCAGCCTGCCCGGAGCGGGGGGCGACGTTTGGTACGAGCAGTACTTC.

This clone was seen just once. Other nucleotide sequences from this sample produce the same CDR3. This chain joins TRBV11-2 and TRBJ2-5; 7 nucleotides align to TRBD2. Germline V gene lookup returns CDR1 SGHAT and CDR2 FQNNGV. The CDR3 covers 14 residues. V lost 1 base to trimming and J lost 5 bases; unmatched junction nucleotides: 4. The CDR3: CASSLGGGRETQYF. The CDR3 bases are TGTGCCAGCAGCTTAGGGGGGGGTAGGGAGACCCAGTACTTC.

The chain employs TRBV5-1 and TRBJ1-4, with D perhaps TRBD1 (5 bases). Trimming stripped 3 bases from V and 5 bases from J, with 14 bases between. The CDR3 has 15 amino acids. Per the germline V gene, CDR1 is SGHRS and CDR2 is YFSETQ. CDR3 nucleotide sequence: TGCGCCAGCAGCTCTTCAGGGAAGCGGAATGAAAAACTGTTTTTT. Amino acid sequence: CASSSSGKRNEKLFF.

The rearrangement joins TRBV19 to TRBJ1-2, with D possibly matching TRBD1 (5 bases). V gave up 9 bases and J gave up 6 bases, with 17 bases separating them. This CDR3 spans 13 amino acids. The germline V gene has CDR1 LNHDA and CDR2 SQIVND (reference sequence). The CDR3 spells CASQNRRGDGYTF. In nucleotides, the CDR3 is TGTGCCAGCCAAAACCGGCGGGGGGATGGCTACACCTTC.

Points on this clone: The sample carries other DNA sequences with the same CDR3. This chain links TRBV29-1 with TRBJ2-5; TRBD2 might be the D (7 bases). Trimming cost V 1 base and J 4 bases, with 10 bases left between them. Germline-derived CDR1 and CDR2 are SQVTM and ANQGSEA. CDR3 size: 13 residues. The CDR3 DNA reads TGCAGCGTTGAAGTTGGGGGGGCAGAGACCCAGTACTTC. Translated, it gives CSVEVGGAETQYF.

The chain combines TRBV6-5 with TRBJ1-2, with 11 bases matching TRBD1. This CDR3 spans 13 amino acids. Looked up from germline, CDR1 is MNHEY and CDR2 is SVGAGI. Trimming at V came to 7 bases and at J to 7 bases, leaving 5 bases not matched to a gene. This CDR3 reads CASTTGQGVGYTF. The DNA of the CDR3 is TGTGCCAGCACCACGGGACAGGGGGTTGGCTACACCTTC.

The chain joins TRBV5-1 to TRBJ2-5, with a possible D match to TRBD1 (6 bases). The CDR3 is 15 amino acids. Trimming pared 2 bases from V and 2 bases from J, leaving 13 bases between. Germline loops: CDR1 SGHRS, CDR2 YFSETQ. The CDR3 sequence is CASSLSGALQETQYF. The CDR3 region has the DNA TGCGCCAGCAGCTTATCAGGGGCCTTACAAGAGACCCAGTACTTC.

CDR3 sequence: CASSQEIAGAPGTGELFF. The CDR3 nucleotides read TGCGCCAGCAGCCAAGAAATAGCGGGGGCCCCGGGCACCGGGGAGCTGTTTTTT. This rearrangement joins TRBV4-3 to TRBJ2-2; TRBD2 matches 9 bases. This CDR3 is 18 amino acids long. The V gene's germline CDR1 is LGHNA and CDR2 YSLEER. The ends lost 0 bases at V and 4 bases at J; junction bases unmatched: 9.

This clone showed up just once. The chain joins TRBV6-2 or TRBV6-3 to TRBJ1-5; TRBD1 matches 9 bases. Germline lookup yields CDR1 MNHEY and CDR2 SVGEGT. The CDR3 loop spans 14 amino acids. The junction had 4 bases not matched to a gene; V was cut back by 4 bases and J by 6 bases. This CDR3 reads CASSSGTGFQPQHF. The DNA of the CDR3 is TGTGCCAGCAGTTCCGGGACAGGGTTTCAGCCCCAGCATTTT.